This is a list of T cell receptor beta chains from one sample in a study of T-cell memory formation after mild COVID-19. TCRdb analysed the 5' RACE reads with MiXCR anew, one entry per CDR3 protein. The profile shows around 310,000 distinct CDR3 sequences, about 20% of them singletons. The specimen was PBMCs or a T cell subset sorted from them (not recorded which). The receptors originated from a man between 18 and 29 years old who had mild COVID-19 (a few samples of this study predate the infection). Cell type and time point are not known. The CDR3 runs from the conserved cysteine through the conserved F or W. Fields, in order: D gene, clone size, J gene, V gene, CDR3 DNA, CDR3 protein. A D gene is named only where the DNA matches it firmly. A row's size may be missing; if present it is once, few, many or a size class.

D gene: -
clone size: -
J gene: TRBJ1-5
V gene: TRBV5-5
CDR3 DNA: TGTGCCAGCAGCTTCGCAGGCAACAATCAGCCCCAGCATTTT
CDR3 protein: CASSFAGNNQPQHF

D gene: -
clone size: few
J gene: TRBJ2-2
V gene: TRBV4-3
CDR3 DNA: TGCGCCAGCAGCCGGGCGATGGAGACCGGGGAGCTGTTTTTT
CDR3 protein: CASSRAMETGELFF

D gene: -
clone size: -
J gene: TRBJ2-5
V gene: TRBV18
CDR3 DNA: TGTGCCAGCTCCCCAGGGAGAGACCAAGAGACCCAGTACTTC
CDR3 protein: CASSPGRDQETQYF

D gene: -
clone size: -
J gene: TRBJ1-5
V gene: TRBV12-3/TRBV12-4
CDR3 DNA: TGTGCCAGCGTGGGGCAGGGTGATCAGCCCCAGCATTTT
CDR3 protein: CASVGQGDQPQHF

D gene: -
clone size: -
J gene: TRBJ2-7
V gene: TRBV29-1
CDR3 DNA: TGCAGCGTTGATGCTGGGACTCCCTACGAGCAGTACTTC
CDR3 protein: CSVDAGTPYEQYF

D gene: -
clone size: -
J gene: TRBJ1-1
V gene: TRBV29-1
CDR3 DNA: TGCAGCGTCCGCGGGACGGAGAACACTGAAGCTTTCTTT
CDR3 protein: CSVRGTENTEAFF

D gene: TRBD2
clone size: once
J gene: TRBJ2-1
V gene: TRBV12-5
CDR3 DNA: TGTGCTAGTGGTCTCGACTCGGGACTAGCGGTGAACAATGAGCAGTTCTTC
CDR3 protein: CASGLDSGLAVNNEQFF

D gene: -
clone size: -
J gene: TRBJ1-1
V gene: TRBV7-2
CDR3 DNA: TGTGCCAGCAGCTCCAACCGGGACACGAGGCAAGCTTTCTTT
CDR3 protein: CASSSNRDTRQAFF

D gene: -
clone size: few
J gene: TRBJ1-5
V gene: TRBV18
CDR3 DNA: TGTGCCAGCTCACCGGAAGGGGGGAAGGAGCCCCAGCATTTT
CDR3 protein: CASSPEGGKEPQHF

D gene: TRBD2
clone size: -
J gene: TRBJ2-3
V gene: TRBV7-2
CDR3 DNA: TGTGCCAGCAGCTCCCAGCCGGGGGGGGATACGCAGTATTTT
CDR3 protein: CASSSQPGGDTQYF

D gene: TRBD2
clone size: -
J gene: TRBJ2-2
V gene: TRBV20-1
CDR3 DNA: TGCAGTGCTAGAGCACTAGCGGGGTATGATTACGGGGAGCTGTTTTTT
CDR3 protein: CSARALAGYDYGELFF

D gene: -
clone size: few
J gene: TRBJ2-1
V gene: TRBV5-1
CDR3 DNA: TGCGCCAGCAGCCCGGTTAGGTACGGTGAGCAGTTCTTC
CDR3 protein: CASSPVRYGEQFF

D gene: -
clone size: -
J gene: TRBJ2-5
V gene: TRBV20-1
CDR3 DNA: TGCAGTGCTAGTAGTGGTTCCGGGGAGCAGGAGACCCAGTACTTC
CDR3 protein: CSASSGSGEQETQYF

D gene: TRBD1
clone size: -
J gene: TRBJ2-1
V gene: TRBV7-2
CDR3 DNA: TGTGCCAGCAGCTTAGGGCTTCCGGGACAGTACAATGAGCAGTTCTTC
CDR3 protein: CASSLGLPGQYNEQFF

D gene: TRBD2
clone size: few
J gene: TRBJ2-3
V gene: TRBV7-2
CDR3 DNA: TGTGCCAGCAGCTTAGTGGGACTATACGGGACAGATACGCAGTATTTT
CDR3 protein: CASSLVGLYGTDTQYF

D gene: TRBD1
clone size: few
J gene: TRBJ2-3
V gene: TRBV11-2
CDR3 DNA: TGTGCCAGCAGTCACGGACAGGGGGCTGTGACAGATACGCAGTATTTT
CDR3 protein: CASSHGQGAVTDTQYF

D gene: TRBD1
clone size: few
J gene: TRBJ1-1
V gene: TRBV7-3
CDR3 DNA: TGTGCCAGCAGCTCCGACAGGGGGCTGGTTGAAGCTTTCTTT
CDR3 protein: CASSSDRGLVEAFF

D gene: -
clone size: -
J gene: TRBJ1-5
V gene: TRBV7-9
CDR3 DNA: TGTGCCAGCAGCCTAGGCTGGTACGGGGAGAGCAATCAGCCCCAGCATTTT
CDR3 protein: CASSLGWYGESNQPQHF

D gene: TRBD2
clone size: -
J gene: TRBJ2-1
V gene: TRBV25-1
CDR3 DNA: TGTGCCAGCAGTCGGCTAGCGGGCTACAATGAGCAGTTCTTC
CDR3 protein: CASSRLAGYNEQFF

D gene: TRBD1
clone size: -
J gene: TRBJ1-4
V gene: TRBV29-1
CDR3 DNA: TGCAGCGGTGGACAGGGGGAAAAACTGTTTTTT
CDR3 protein: CSGGQGEKLFF

D gene: -
clone size: -
J gene: TRBJ1-2
V gene: TRBV6-2/TRBV6-3
CDR3 DNA: TGTGCCAGCAGTTACGCCCAGGCACGACACTATGGCTACACCTTC
CDR3 protein: CASSYAQARHYGYTF

D gene: TRBD1
clone size: few
J gene: TRBJ1-2
V gene: TRBV27
CDR3 DNA: TGTGCCAGCAGGGAGACAGGGGCCGGCTATGGCTACACCTTC
CDR3 protein: CASRETGAGYGYTF

D gene: -
clone size: -
J gene: TRBJ1-5
V gene: TRBV28
CDR3 DNA: TGTGCCAGCAGTTTCCCGGAAGGAGGTAGTCAGCCCCAGCATTTT
CDR3 protein: CASSFPEGGSQPQHF

D gene: -
clone size: few
J gene: TRBJ1-1
V gene: TRBV5-5
CDR3 DNA: TGTGCCAGCAGCCGGGATCGGACTGAAGCTTTCTTT
CDR3 protein: CASSRDRTEAFF

D gene: TRBD2
clone size: -
J gene: TRBJ2-5
V gene: TRBV20-1
CDR3 DNA: TGCAGTGCAAAGACTAGCGGGTACCAAGAGACCCAGTACTTC
CDR3 protein: CSAKTSGYQETQYF

D gene: -
clone size: -
J gene: TRBJ2-7
V gene: TRBV7-9
CDR3 DNA: TGTGCCAGCAGCCGGGGGCAGGGAGACTACGAGCAGTACTTC
CDR3 protein: CASSRGQGDYEQYF

D gene: TRBD2
clone size: -
J gene: TRBJ2-1
V gene: TRBV6-4
CDR3 DNA: TGTGCCAGCAGCACACTAGCGGGGGGGCCAAATGAGCAGTTCTTC
CDR3 protein: CASSTLAGGPNEQFF

D gene: -
clone size: -
J gene: TRBJ2-3
V gene: TRBV7-2
CDR3 DNA: TGTGCCAGCAGCTTAATCGGGCGGGGCACAGATACGCAGTATTTT
CDR3 protein: CASSLIGRGTDTQYF

D gene: -
clone size: -
J gene: TRBJ1-5
V gene: TRBV7-2
CDR3 DNA: TGTGCCAGCAGCTTAAGGGACCCGCACTCGGCCCAGCATTTT
CDR3 protein: CASSLRDPHSAQHF

D gene: -
clone size: few
J gene: TRBJ1-6
V gene: TRBV12-3/TRBV12-4
CDR3 DNA: TGTGCCAGCAGTCCGTACACGAATTCACCCCTCCACTTT
CDR3 protein: CASSPYTNSPLHF

D gene: -
clone size: few
J gene: TRBJ1-6
V gene: TRBV7-9
CDR3 DNA: TGTGCCAGCACCCAGGACAGACTTAATTCACCCCTCCACTTT
CDR3 protein: CASTQDRLNSPLHF

D gene: -
clone size: many
J gene: TRBJ2-5
V gene: TRBV7-8
CDR3 DNA: TGTGCCAGCAACCCGACAGGGGAGGGAGAGACCCAGTACTTC
CDR3 protein: CASNPTGEGETQYF

D gene: TRBD2
clone size: few
J gene: TRBJ2-3
V gene: TRBV10-2
CDR3 DNA: TGCGCCAGCAGTGGGGCTAGCGGAAACACAGATACGCAGTATTTT
CDR3 protein: CASSGASGNTDTQYF

D gene: -
clone size: few
J gene: TRBJ1-2
V gene: TRBV20-1
CDR3 DNA: TGCAGTGCTAGCCCTATTTATGGCTACACCTTC
CDR3 protein: CSASPIYGYTF

D gene: -
clone size: few
J gene: TRBJ2-7
V gene: TRBV7-9
CDR3 DNA: TGTGCCAGCAGCACGTTACTAGGGCGGGGGCCTACCTACGAGCAGTACTTC
CDR3 protein: CASSTLLGRGPTYEQYF

D gene: TRBD2
clone size: few
J gene: TRBJ2-5
V gene: TRBV4-1
CDR3 DNA: TGCGCCAGCAGCCAGGACCCGGGACTAGCGGGGGGGCCTGAATCAGAGACCCAGTACTTC
CDR3 protein: CASSQDPGLAGGPESETQYF

D gene: TRBD1
clone size: many
J gene: TRBJ1-2
V gene: TRBV20-1
CDR3 DNA: TGCAGTGCTAGCTTGGACAGGGTCCCGGATGGCTACACCTTC
CDR3 protein: CSASLDRVPDGYTF

D gene: TRBD1
clone size: few
J gene: TRBJ2-7
V gene: TRBV29-1
CDR3 DNA: TGCAGCGTTGCCGGGGACAGGGGACCATACGAGCAGTACTTC
CDR3 protein: CSVAGDRGPYEQYF

D gene: -
clone size: few
J gene: TRBJ2-1
V gene: TRBV5-6
CDR3 DNA: TGTGCCAGCAGCTGGACGGATTCCTACAATGAGCAGTTCTTC
CDR3 protein: CASSWTDSYNEQFF

D gene: -
clone size: few
J gene: TRBJ2-3
V gene: TRBV20-1
CDR3 DNA: TGCAGTGCTAGAGACGCACAGGGCAAGGCAGATACGCAGTATTTT
CDR3 protein: CSARDAQGKADTQYF

D gene: TRBD1
clone size: -
J gene: TRBJ1-6
V gene: TRBV28
CDR3 DNA: TGTGCCAGCAGGGTTGGGGGGACAGTCTATAATTCACCCCTCCACTTT
CDR3 protein: CASRVGGTVYNSPLHF

D gene: -
clone size: -
J gene: TRBJ1-1
V gene: TRBV6-6
CDR3 DNA: TGTGCCAGCTACTATTATACGAACACTGAAGCTTTCTTT
CDR3 protein: CASYYYTNTEAFF

D gene: TRBD1
clone size: few
J gene: TRBJ1-4
V gene: TRBV4-1
CDR3 DNA: TGCGCCAGCAGCCAAGATAGGGACAGGGTGGTCGAAAAACTGTTTTTT
CDR3 protein: CASSQDRDRVVEKLFF

D gene: -
clone size: few
J gene: TRBJ2-3
V gene: TRBV7-7
CDR3 DNA: TGTGCCAGCAGCTTAGGCGCTACTAGCACAGATACGCAGTATTTT
CDR3 protein: CASSLGATSTDTQYF

D gene: -
clone size: -
J gene: TRBJ1-1
V gene: TRBV4-1
CDR3 DNA: TGCGCCAGCAGCCGAGGGGGACTCTCGAACACTGAAGCTTTCTTT
CDR3 protein: CASSRGGLSNTEAFF

D gene: TRBD2
clone size: -
J gene: TRBJ2-3
V gene: TRBV19
CDR3 DNA: TGTGCCAGCTCGACCCTAGCGGGGGGGACAGATACGCAGTATTTT
CDR3 protein: CASSTLAGGTDTQYF

D gene: TRBD2
clone size: few
J gene: TRBJ2-2
V gene: TRBV6-5
CDR3 DNA: TGTGCCAGCGCCCGGGGGGGCAGCGGGGAGCTGTTTTTT
CDR3 protein: CASARGGSGELFF

D gene: -
clone size: many
J gene: TRBJ2-6
V gene: TRBV24-1
CDR3 DNA: TGTGCCACCAGTGATGGCAGGAATGGGGCCAACGTCCTGACTTTC
CDR3 protein: CATSDGRNGANVLTF

D gene: -
clone size: -
J gene: TRBJ1-6
V gene: TRBV28
CDR3 DNA: TGTGCCAGCAGTTTGGGCCAGCGAAATTCACCCCTCCACTTT
CDR3 protein: CASSLGQRNSPLHF

D gene: -
clone size: -
J gene: TRBJ2-7
V gene: TRBV11-2
CDR3 DNA: TGTGCCAGCAGCTTAGAGACAGGCCCCTACGAGCAGTACTTC
CDR3 protein: CASSLETGPYEQYF

D gene: -
clone size: -
J gene: TRBJ1-1
V gene: TRBV10-3
CDR3 DNA: TGTGCCATCAGTAAATCCAGGGAATTGAACACTGAAGCTTTCTTT
CDR3 protein: CAISKSRELNTEAFF

D gene: TRBD1
clone size: -
J gene: TRBJ2-7
V gene: TRBV7-2
CDR3 DNA: TGTGCCAGCAGCCCCGACGACAGGGCCGGCTACGAGCAGTACTTC
CDR3 protein: CASSPDDRAGYEQYF

D gene: -
clone size: few
J gene: TRBJ2-3
V gene: TRBV11-1
CDR3 DNA: TGTGCCAGCAGCTTTTTTAGCGGAGGGCCAGATACGCAGTATTTT
CDR3 protein: CASSFFSGGPDTQYF

D gene: TRBD1
clone size: -
J gene: TRBJ2-5
V gene: TRBV24-1
CDR3 DNA: TGTGCCACCAGTGACATACAGGGGTTCCAAGAGACCCAGTACTTC
CDR3 protein: CATSDIQGFQETQYF

D gene: -
clone size: -
J gene: TRBJ2-1
V gene: TRBV6-7
CDR3 DNA: TGTGCCAGCAGTTATACCGCAGGGGAGCAGTTCTTC
CDR3 protein: CASSYTAGEQFF

D gene: -
clone size: -
J gene: TRBJ2-2
V gene: TRBV4-1
CDR3 DNA: TGCGCCAGCAGCGCCCGCGCGAACACCGGGGAGCTGTTTTTT
CDR3 protein: CASSARANTGELFF

D gene: -
clone size: -
J gene: TRBJ1-5
V gene: TRBV2
CDR3 DNA: TGTGCCAGCAGAGGAGATGGGAGAGGCGATCAGCCCCAGCATTTT
CDR3 protein: CASRGDGRGDQPQHF

D gene: TRBD2
clone size: few
J gene: TRBJ2-5
V gene: TRBV5-1
CDR3 DNA: TGCGCCAGCAGGCGGGGGGACGAAGAGACCCAGTACTTC
CDR3 protein: CASRRGDEETQYF